This T cell receptor (beta chain) was captured in a study of early T cells in non-severe SARS-CoV-2 infection. Study details: The chains were unpaired, and the sequenced material was bulk RNA from unsorted whole blood. Overall study results and limits: The study's VDJdb matching favored anti-spike CD8 responses and missed private and CD4 specificities.

CDR1 and CDR2 from the germline V gene are LNHDA and SQIVND (reference sequence). The ends lost 5 bases at V and 5 bases at J; junction bases unmatched: 6. The CDR3 consists of 15 residues. This clonotype has a count of ten or more. Its antigen is as yet unknown. Attached unique molecular identifiers marked individual cDNA molecules. Each CDR3 protein gets one entry after TCRdb re-called the 5' RACE reads with MiXCR. This table has roughly 70,000 distinct CDR3 sequences, under 15% appearing once. The chain joins TRBV19 to TRBJ1-5; 10 nucleotides align to TRBD1. The receptor comes from an adult who was a healthcare worker with PCR-confirmed SARS-CoV-2 infection or an uninfected control (not recorded which). Sequenced: whole blood. The CDR3 spells CASSPRDRGYQPQHF. The CDR3, as DNA: TGTGCCAGTAGTCCACGGGACAGGGGCTATCAGCCCCAGCATTTT.